Listed here are 30 T cell receptor beta chains from one sample, sequenced in a study of memory CD8 T cells in hepatitis C reinfection. Libraries were prepared by immunoSEQ multiplex PCR; TCRdb keeps only in-frame clonotypes and omits some of them. Of 5,800 or so clones listed, 80% to 90% are singletons. Stated time point: pre-reinfection, 55 to 20 weeks before reinfection detection. No in vitro expansion preceded TCR sequencing of the sorted cells. Sequencing was carried out using naive CD8+ T cells sorted from blood. These receptors were collected from a man aged 45-65 years with hepatitis C virus infection.

The CDR3 loop is CASSEVSYNEQFF. In nucleotides, the CDR3 is TGTGCCAGTTCGGAGGTCTCCTACAATGAGCAGTTCTTC. V is TRBV25-1 and J is TRBJ2-1, with a weak D call TRBD2 (5 bases). This CDR3 has 13 residues. Germline CDR1 and CDR2: MGHDK and SYGVNS. Trimming removed 9 bases from V and 0 bases from J, with 9 bases in between.

The V and J genes are TRBV10-1 and TRBJ1-5; TRBD1 matches 7 bases. This CDR3 is 13 amino acids long. Trimming at V came to 8 bases and at J to 2 bases, leaving 3 bases not matched to a gene. Germline V gene lookup returns CDR1 WNHNN and CDR2 SYGVQD (reference sequence). The chain's CDR3 is CASRGQGNQPQHF. CDR3 sequence (DNA): TGCGCCAGCCGAGGACAGGGCAATCAGCCCCAGCATTTT.

This chain uses TRBV7-9 with TRBJ2-1, with 11 bases aligning to TRBD2. Trimming removed 5 bases from V and 7 bases from J; junction bases left unmatched: 10. The CDR3 extends over 16 amino acids. CDR1 and CDR2 (germline): SEHNR, FQNEAQ (reference sequence). For the CDR3, the DNA is TGTGCCAGCAGCACCGCTGTGGGACTAGCGGCTAATGAGCAGTTCTTC. It encodes CASSTAVGLAANEQFF.

The chain combines TRBV11-1 with TRBJ2-7; no reliable D call. This CDR3 spans 13 amino acids. Trimming shortened V by 5 bases and J by 1 base, and 9 bases separated the two germline ends. The V gene's germline CDR1 is SGHAT and CDR2 FQDESV (reference sequence). CDR3 nucleotides: TGTGCCAGCAGCGAAACTTATTCCTACGAGCAGTACTTC. As protein: CASSETYSYEQYF.

The gene calls are TRBV21-1 and TRBJ2-5; TRBD2 was called by the table and not checked on the DNA. With the DNA end fitting TRBJ2-7 better, the J assignment may be wrong. TRBV21-1 is a listed pseudogene. The CDR3 consists of 14 residues. This CDR3 reads CASSGSGRAYEQYF. As DNA, the CDR3 is TGTGCCAGCAGCGGTAGCGGGAGGGCCTACGAGCAGTACTTC.

The chain carries TRBV9 and TRBJ2-5; D remains unclear. The J call may be faulty, since TRBJ2-7 better matches the DNA end. The CDR3 has 10 residues. Germline CDR1 SGDLS, CDR2 YYNGEE. CDR3 DNA sequence: TGTGCCAGCAGCGTCAACGAGCAGTACTTC. The encoded protein is CASSVNEQYF.

The chain recombines TRBV7-9 with TRBJ2-5, with a weak D call TRBD1 (6 bases). The CDR3 covers 14 residues. The germline V gene encodes CDR1 SEHNR and CDR2 FQNEAQ (reference sequence). Trimming left V 5 bases short and J 2 bases short, with 12 bases between. The CDR3 DNA reads as TGTGCCAGCAGCGCGGACAGTCTTCAAGAGACCCAGTACTTC. It yields the protein CASSADSLQETQYF.

The chain employs TRBV15 and TRBJ2-3; 9 nucleotides align to TRBD2. V gave up 1 base and J gave up 2 bases; unmatched junction bases: 4. Germline V gene sequence: CDR1 LNHNV, CDR2 YYDKDF (reference sequence). This CDR3 is built from 16 residues. The CDR3 loop is CATSRVREGLTDTQYF. The CDR3 DNA sequence: TGTGCCACCAGCAGAGTGCGGGAGGGACTCACAGATACGCAGTATTTT.

The J gene is TRBJ2-7, the V gene TRBV2; possibly TRBD2 for D (5 bases). Trimming shortened V by 8 bases and J by 3 bases, and 20 bases separated the two germline ends. CDR1 is SNHLY and CDR2 is FYNNEI in the germline V gene. The CDR3 is 15 residues long. CDR3 in amino acids: CASWRTREDNYEQYF. The CDR3, as DNA: TGTGCCAGCTGGCGGACGAGGGAAGATAACTACGAGCAGTACTTC.

This chain connects TRBV7-8 to TRBJ1-5; D ambiguous. The CDR3 spans 14 residues. Between the trimmed V and J ends, which lost 5 bases and 2 bases, there was a span of 10 bases. Germline V gene lookup returns CDR1 SGHVS and CDR2 FQNEAQ. CDR3 protein: CASSRGVGNQPQHF. CDR3 coding DNA: TGTGCCAGCAGCCGAGGTGTTGGCAATCAGCCCCAGCATTTT.

V usage is TRBV23-1 and J usage is TRBJ2-7, with 7 nucleotides matching TRBD2. TRBV23-1 is filed as an ORF, its function uncertain. V dropped 7 bases and J dropped 3; count of bases not matched to a gene: 9. This CDR3 region has 14 residues. The CDR3 sequence: CASTGGLLGYEQYF. The DNA for the CDR3 is TGCGCCAGCACGGGGGGACTACTTGGCTACGAGCAGTACTTC.

The chain employs TRBV4-2 and TRBJ2-1; 11 bases line up with TRBD1. CDR3 length: 15 amino acids. V lost 4 bases to trimming and J lost 7 bases; unmatched junction nucleotides: 6. Germline assignment: CDR1 LGHNA and CDR2 YNFKEQ. Written as DNA, the CDR3 is TGTGCCAGCAGCCCCCCGGGACAGGGGGTGAATGAGCAGTTCTTC. Translating it yields CASSPPGQGVNEQFF.

In this sample, this clone is medium-sized (0.01 to 0.1%). J is TRBJ2-1 and V is TRBV7-3, with 7 bases matching TRBD1. The junction had 9 bases not matched to a gene; V was cut back by 5 bases and J by 5 bases. CDR3 length: 15 residues. Germline CDR1 SGHTA, CDR2 FQGTGA. This CDR3 is CASSSRQGLHNEQFF. DNA for the CDR3: TGTGCCAGCAGCAGCAGACAGGGCCTACACAATGAGCAGTTCTTC.

This sequence joins TRBV19 and TRBJ2-4, with 7 positions matching TRBD1. The germline gives CDR1 LNHDA, CDR2 SQIVND (reference sequence). The CDR3 is 14 residues long. The V gene end was trimmed by 3 bases and the J gene end by 4 bases; junction bases not matched to a gene: 3. CDR3 region: CASSMTGMKNIQYF. The CDR3 DNA is TGTGCCAGTAGTATGACAGGGATGAAAAACATTCAGTACTTC.

The V call is TRBV7-9, the J call TRBJ2-7; D not resolved. Trimming cost V 5 bases and J 0 bases, with 5 bases left between them. The CDR3 loop spans 12 amino acids. Germline CDR1 and CDR2: SEHNR and FQNEAQ (reference sequence). The CDR3 DNA reads TGTGCCAGCAGCCTAAGCTCCTACGAGCAGTACTTC. Protein sequence: CASSLSSYEQYF.

This clone was detected a few times. This chain joins TRBV13 and TRBJ2-1, with D tentatively TRBD2 (5 bases). The CDR3 runs 14 residues. Trimming cost V 5 bases and J 9 bases, with 17 bases left between them. The germline CDR1 and CDR2 sequences are PRHDT and FYEKMQ (reference sequence). The CDR3 reads CASSGGPKAGEQFF. The DNA of the CDR3 is TGTGCCAGCAGCGGCGGTCCAAAGGCGGGTGAGCAGTTCTTC.

V and J are TRBV11-2 and TRBJ2-2, with D perhaps TRBD2 (5 bases). The V gene's germline CDR1 is SGHAT and CDR2 FQNNGV. CDR3 size: 15 residues. V was pared by 1 base and J by 8 bases, with 14 bases between. The CDR3 region has the DNA TGTGCCAGCAGCTTAGTGTCAACTTGGGAGGGGGAGCTGTTTTTT. It yields the protein CASSLVSTWEGELFF.

The rearrangement joins TRBV4-3 to TRBJ1-3; unclear D gene. Deletions cut 0 bases from V and 0 bases from J, with 6 bases between. This CDR3 is built from 15 residues. Germline CDR1 LGHNA, CDR2 YSLEER. The CDR3 here is CASSQDRSSGNTIYF. CDR3 sequence (DNA): TGCGCCAGCAGCCAAGATCGTAGCTCTGGAAACACCATATATTTT.

The chain links TRBV5-1 to TRBJ1-2, with D perhaps matching TRBD1 (5 bases). V lost 4 bases to trimming and J lost 5 bases, with 12 bases between them. Germline V lookup: CDR1 SGHRS, CDR2 YFSETQ. The CDR3 length is 13 residues. CDR3 sequence: CASSATEVYGYTF. The CDR3 DNA sequence: TGCGCCAGCAGCGCGACAGAAGTTTATGGCTACACCTTC.

This chain connects TRBV25-1 to TRBJ1-6; 7 bases are shared with TRBD1. Germline V gives CDR1 MGHDK, CDR2 SYGVNS. Trimming at V came to 0 bases and at J to 7 bases, leaving 3 bases not matched to a gene. This CDR3 is built from 15 residues. The CDR3 loop reads CASSEYGTANSPLHF. For the CDR3, the DNA is TGTGCCAGCAGTGAATACGGGACAGCGAATTCACCCCTCCACTTT.

The CDR3 region has the DNA TGTGCCAGCAGCTTTACAGGGTCAGCGAGAGGCACTGAAGCTTTCTTT. It is translated as CASSFTGSARGTEAFF. The rearrangement uses TRBV13 and TRBJ1-1; a possible D gene is TRBD1 (6 bases). The CDR3 loop spans 16 amino acids. Trimming cost V 3 bases and J 4 bases, with 18 bases left between them. The V gene's germline CDR1 is PRHDT and CDR2 FYEKMQ (reference sequence).

This chain uses TRBV30 with TRBJ2-7; no reliable D call. V was cut by 2 bases and J by 2 bases, with 4 bases left in between. The CDR3 is 11 amino acids. Germline CDR1 reads GTSNPN; CDR2 reads SVGIG (reference sequence). The CDR3 sequence is CAWSPAYEQYF. CDR3 bases: TGTGCCTGGAGTCCTGCCTACGAGCAGTACTTC. Supplemented by reference TRBV30 and TRBJ2-7, the full variable domain reads SQTIHQWPATLVQPVGSPLSLECTVEGTSNPNLYWYRQAAGRGLQLLFYSVGIGQISSEVPQNLSASRPQDRQFILSSKKLLLSDSGFYLCAWSPAYEQYFGPGTRLTVT.

This clone was counted between two and nine times. This rearrangement joins TRBV19 to TRBJ1-2; 7 positions match TRBD1. CDR1 and CDR2 from the germline V gene are LNHDA and SQIVND (reference sequence). J was trimmed by 3 bases and V by 5 bases; bases with no gene match: 12. The CDR3 length is 16 residues. Here the CDR3 DNA reads TGTGCCAGTAGTGAAACAGGGGCGCCCTCATACTATGGCTACACCTTC. Amino acid sequence: CASSETGAPSYYGYTF.

This sequence joins TRBV11-3 and TRBJ2-7; D is uncertain. With 5 bases removed from V and 4 bases from J, the gap between germline ends came to 12 bases. Looked up from germline, CDR1 is SGHNT and CDR2 is YENEEA. This CDR3 contains 13 residues. Here the CDR3 reads CASSPETSYEQYF. The DNA for the CDR3 is TGTGCCAGCAGCCCCGAGACATCGTACGAGCAGTACTTC.

The rearrangement joins TRBV7-3 to TRBJ2-3; TRBD1 matches 10 bases. Germline CDR1 reads SGHTA; CDR2 reads FQGTGA. The V segment lost 5 bases and the J segment 4 bases; nucleotides outside the gene matches: 9. This CDR3 contains 16 residues. This chain's CDR3 is CASSLVDRGHADTQYF. The CDR3 DNA reads TGTGCCAGCAGCCTGGTTGACAGGGGGCATGCAGATACGCAGTATTTT.

V usage is TRBV5-4 and J usage is TRBJ1-6, with D unresolved. This CDR3 has 12 amino acids. Germline CDR1 SGHNT, CDR2 YYREEE (reference sequence). V shed 4 bases and J shed 9 bases, with 8 bases lying between them. CDR3 loop: CASSPTGSPLHF. The CDR3 DNA follows: TGTGCCAGCAGCCCGACGGGTTCACCCCTCCACTTT. Based on the CDR3 plus reference TRBV5-4 and TRBJ1-6, the full variable domain is ETGVTQSPTHLIKTRGQQVTLRCSSQSGHNTVSWYQQALGQGPQFIFQYYREEENGRGNFPPRFSGLQFPNYSSELNVNALELDDSALYLCASSPTGSPLHFGNGTRLTVT.

This sequence joins TRBV9 and TRBJ2-3; perhaps TRBD1 as D (5 bases). V dropped 5 bases and J dropped 0 bases, with 16 bases sitting between them. CDR3 length: 16 residues. CDR1 SGDLS and CDR2 YYNGEE come from the germline V gene. CDR3 in DNA: TGTGCCAGCAGTCCAGGGTTGAGTGGGAGCACAGATACGCAGTATTTT. Residues: CASSPGLSGSTDTQYF. Full variable domain (missing parts from reference TRBV9 and TRBJ2-3): DSGVTQTPKHLITATGQRVTLRCSPRSGDLSVYWYQQSLDQGLQFLIQYYNGEERAKGNILERFSAQQFPDLHSELNLSSLELGDSALYFCASSPGLSGSTDTQYFGPGTRLTVL.

V usage is TRBV20-1 and J usage is TRBJ1-1; a weak D match, TRBD1 (5 bases). The germline CDR1 and CDR2 sequences are DFQATT and SNEGSKA (reference sequence). The CDR3 has 11 amino acids. V was cut by 3 bases and J by 4 bases, with 6 bases left in between. The CDR3 region is CSARGGTEAFF. CDR3 DNA sequence: TGCAGTGCTAGGGGGGGCACTGAAGCTTTCTTT.

DNA for the CDR3: TGTGCCAGCAGTTTATCGGCTAGCGGGAGCTTCGATGAGCAGTTCTTC. Encoded protein: CASSLSASGSFDEQFF. The gene calls are TRBV27 and TRBJ2-1; 10 positions agree with TRBD2. Germline V CDR1 and CDR2: MNHEY, SMNVEV (reference sequence). The CDR3 consists of 16 residues. V was pared by 0 bases and J by 8 bases, with 7 bases of the junction left unmatched.

The V and J genes are TRBV9 and TRBJ1-1, with no clear D. V lost 2 bases and J 1 base, leaving 21 bases between the germline ends. The germline V gene has CDR1 SGDLS and CDR2 YYNGEE. The CDR3 covers 18 residues. The DNA for the CDR3 is TGTGCCAGCAGCGTTACCGACGTGGTGGCCCGGGAGAACACTGAAGCTTTCTTT. Translating gives CASSVTDVVARENTEAFF.